The 7 T cell receptor beta chains presented below share a single source sample, sequenced in a study of post-analysis software for immune sequencing data. Whole-study results and caveats: TRBV5-6, TRBV5-1 and TRBV20-1 belonged to a set of roughly 5 TRBV segments that were more frequent in patients than controls.

Which antigens these TCRs recognize remains unknown. Unique molecular identifiers were built into the TCR beta cDNA libraries. In TCRdb, the PCR reads were re-called with MiXCR into one record per CDR3 protein. The profile covers roughly 430,000 distinct CDR3 sequences, with approximately 38% appearing a single time and under 9% taken by the ten largest. The specimen sequenced was blood. The receptors stem from a girl aged 2 to 10 with multiple sclerosis.

This chain joins TRBV5-1 and TRBJ2-4; TRBD2 aligns across 7 bases. This CDR3 spans 17 amino acids. Germline V gene sequence: CDR1 SGHRS, CDR2 YFSETQ. The V segment lost 2 bases and the J segment 3 bases; nucleotides outside the gene matches: 11. The CDR3 spells CASSLGYGGTLKNIQYF. The CDR3 DNA is TGCGCCAGCAGCTTAGGCTACGGGGGGACCCTCAAAAACATTCAGTACTTC.

This chain connects TRBV29-1 to TRBJ1-1; 7 nucleotides line up with TRBD1. Germline CDR1 is SQVTM and CDR2 is ANQGSEA. V trimming: 6 bases; J trimming: 4 bases; junction bases outside the gene matches: 11. There are 14 residues in the CDR3. The CDR3 protein is CSVIRQGRITEAFF. The CDR3 region has the DNA TGCAGCGTGATACGACAGGGAAGAATCACTGAAGCTTTCTTT.

This sequence joins TRBV7-9 and TRBJ1-2, with 8 bases aligning to TRBD1. V lost 5 bases to trimming and J lost 1 base; unmatched junction nucleotides: 9. This CDR3 region has 16 residues. Germline CDR1 SEHNR, CDR2 FQNEAQ (reference sequence). The CDR3 nucleotides are TGTGCCAGCAGCCCTGACAGGGGAGGGCTTAACTATGGCTACACCTTC. Protein: CASSPDRGGLNYGYTF.

This clonotype was picked up a small number of times. This sequence joins TRBV4-3 and TRBJ1-1, with TRBD1 matching over 7 bases. Germline CDR1 and CDR2: LGHNA and YSLEER. This CDR3 is built from 15 residues. V gave up 2 bases and J gave up 1 base; unmatched junction bases: 4. The CDR3 region has the DNA TGCGCCAGCAGCCAATACCGGGACAGGAACACTGAAGCTTTCTTT. Translation: CASSQYRDRNTEAFF.

This clonotype occurred a few times. The rearrangement links TRBV6-5 to TRBJ2-7, with 13 bases lining up with TRBD2. There are 16 residues in the CDR3. The germline V gene has CDR1 MNHEY and CDR2 SVGAGI. V trimming: 7 bases; J trimming: 5 bases; junction bases outside the gene matches: 11. The CDR3 DNA reads TGTGCCAGCAATTTCGGGACTAGCGGGGCCCCTCACGAGCAGTACTTC. This translates into CASNFGTSGAPHEQYF.

The chain carries TRBV5-1 and TRBJ1-2; TRBD1 matches 9 bases. The V gene's germline CDR1 is SGHRS and CDR2 YFSETQ. With V trimmed by 3 bases and J by 3 bases, 3 bases remained unmatched. The CDR3 extends over 14 amino acids. Written as DNA, the CDR3 is TGCGCCAGCAGCTGGGACAGGGATGACTATGGCTACACCTTC. Residues: CASSWDRDDYGYTF.

The rearrangement joins TRBV7-9 to TRBJ1-1; a possible D gene is TRBD1 (5 bases). The CDR3 is 18 residues long. Germline CDR1 SEHNR, CDR2 FQNEAQ (reference sequence). V lost 4 bases and J lost 1, with 22 bases in between. The CDR3 is CASSSPWVGDAGNTEAFF. CDR3 coding DNA: TGTGCCAGCAGCTCCCCTTGGGTAGGGGATGCGGGGAACACTGAAGCTTTCTTT. Together with reference TRBV7-9 and TRBJ1-1, the CDR3 gives the full variable domain: DTGVSQNPRHKITKRGQNVTFRCDPISEHNRLYWYRQTLGQGPEFLTYFQNEAQLEKSRLLSDRFSAERPKGSFSTLEIQRTEQGDSAMYLCASSSPWVGDAGNTEAFFGQGTRLTVV.